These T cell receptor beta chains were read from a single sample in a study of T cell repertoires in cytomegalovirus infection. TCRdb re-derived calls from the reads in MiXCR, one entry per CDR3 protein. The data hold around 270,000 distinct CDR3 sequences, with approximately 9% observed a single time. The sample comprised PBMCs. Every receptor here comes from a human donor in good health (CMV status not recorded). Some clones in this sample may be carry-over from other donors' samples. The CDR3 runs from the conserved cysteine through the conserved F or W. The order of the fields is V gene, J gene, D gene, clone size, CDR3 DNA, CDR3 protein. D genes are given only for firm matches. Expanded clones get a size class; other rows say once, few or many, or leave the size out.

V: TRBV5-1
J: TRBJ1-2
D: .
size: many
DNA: TGCGCCAGCAGCTTGGATCAAAGCAAGGTTGGAGACTACACCTTC
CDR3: CASSLDQSKVGDYTF

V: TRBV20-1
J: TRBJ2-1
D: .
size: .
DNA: TGCAGTGCTAGAATTGCGGACTCCCAGCAGTTCTTC
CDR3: CSARIADSQQFF

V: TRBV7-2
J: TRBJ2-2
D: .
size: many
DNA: TGTGCCAGCAGCTTAATTGAGGGACCCACCGGGGAGCTGTTTTTT
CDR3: CASSLIEGPTGELFF

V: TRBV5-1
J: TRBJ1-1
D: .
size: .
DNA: TGCGCCAGCAGCTCCGTGGCGACAAACACTGAAGCTTTCTTT
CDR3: CASSSVATNTEAFF

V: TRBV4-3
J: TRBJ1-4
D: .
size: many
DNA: TGCGCCAGCAGCCATCGGCCGGGAGGTGAAAAACTGTTTTTT
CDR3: CASSHRPGGEKLFF

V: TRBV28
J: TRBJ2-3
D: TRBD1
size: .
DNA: TGTGCCAGCAGTTTGGGACAGCCAGATACGCAGTATTTT
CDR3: CASSLGQPDTQYF

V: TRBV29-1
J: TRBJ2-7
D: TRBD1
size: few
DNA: TGCAGCGTTCCGGGACAGGGGACCTACGAGCAGTACTTC
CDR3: CSVPGQGTYEQYF

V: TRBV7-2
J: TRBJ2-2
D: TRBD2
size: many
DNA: TGTGCCAGCAGCTTAGAAGCTAGCGGGAGATTAATGGTTGACGGGGAGCTGTTTTTT
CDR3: CASSLEASGRLMVDGELFF

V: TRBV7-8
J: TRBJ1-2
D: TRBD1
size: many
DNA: TGTGCCAGCAGCTTGACCGGGACAGGGAGGGACTATGGCTACACCTTC
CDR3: CASSLTGTGRDYGYTF

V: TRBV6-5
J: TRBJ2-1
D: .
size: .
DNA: TGTGCCAGCAGAACTAGCAATGAGCAGTTCTTC
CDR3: CASRTSNEQFF

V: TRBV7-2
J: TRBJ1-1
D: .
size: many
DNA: TGTGCCAGCAGCTTAGTCGGCCAGGGCTGGGGCACAGCTGAAGCTTTCTTT
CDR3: CASSLVGQGWGTAEAFF

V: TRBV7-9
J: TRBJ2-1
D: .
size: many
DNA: TGTGCCAGCAGCTTAGACAAGGCAGGCTCCTACAATGAGCAGTTCTTC
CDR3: CASSLDKAGSYNEQFF

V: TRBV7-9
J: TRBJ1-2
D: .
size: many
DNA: TGTGCCAGCAGCTTAGTCAGGTCCGACGGCTACACCTTC
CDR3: CASSLVRSDGYTF

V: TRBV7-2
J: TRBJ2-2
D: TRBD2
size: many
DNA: TGTGCCAGCAGCTTAGCCCTAGCGGGTATCACCGGGGAGCTGTTTTTT
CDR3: CASSLALAGITGELFF

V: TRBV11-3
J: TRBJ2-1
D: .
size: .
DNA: TGTGCCAGCAGCCCTGCGAGCAGATTTGATGAGCAGTTCTTC
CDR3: CASSPASRFDEQFF

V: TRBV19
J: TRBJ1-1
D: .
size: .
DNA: TGTGCCAGTAATTTTCTGTTGGGCACTGAAGCTTTCTTT
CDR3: CASNFLLGTEAFF

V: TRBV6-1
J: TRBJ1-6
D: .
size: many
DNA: TGTGCCAGCAGCAGAAATTCACCCCTCCACTTT
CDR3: CASSRNSPLHF

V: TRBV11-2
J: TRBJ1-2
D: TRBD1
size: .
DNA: TGTGCCAGCAGCTTCCCCAGGGGGCCCGGTGGCTACACCTTC
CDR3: CASSFPRGPGGYTF

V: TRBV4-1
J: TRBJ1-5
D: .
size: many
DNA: TGCGCCAGCAGCCAAGATCTGACAATCAATCAGCCCCAGCATTTT
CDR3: CASSQDLTINQPQHF

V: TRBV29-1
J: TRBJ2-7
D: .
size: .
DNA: TGCAGCGTTGAAGGGGCTGGGACCTACGAGCAGTACTTC
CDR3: CSVEGAGTYEQYF

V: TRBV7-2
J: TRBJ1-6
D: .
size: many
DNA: TGTGCCAGCAGCCCACAGGAAGGGAATTCACCCCTCCACTTT
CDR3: CASSPQEGNSPLHF

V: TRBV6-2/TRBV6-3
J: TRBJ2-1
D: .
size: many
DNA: TGTGCCAGCACCAGGACAGGGAGGGGGGCGATTGAGCAGTTCTTC
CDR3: CASTRTGRGAIEQFF

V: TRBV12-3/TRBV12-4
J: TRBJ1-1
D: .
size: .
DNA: TGTGCCAGCAGTTTAGGGGTGGGCCAGGGGCTTAGTGAAGCTTTCTTT
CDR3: CASSLGVGQGLSEAFF

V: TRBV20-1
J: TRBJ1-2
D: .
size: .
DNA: TGCAGTGCTCCTATGTCCGGGCACCTTTGGGGAGGCTACACCTTC
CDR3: CSAPMSGHLWGGYTF

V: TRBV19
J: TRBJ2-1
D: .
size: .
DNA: TGTGCCAGTATGGAGGTGGGTCTAGGTTTTAATGAGCAGTTCTTC
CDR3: CASMEVGLGFNEQFF

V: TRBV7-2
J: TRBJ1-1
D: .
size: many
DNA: TGTGCCAGCAGCTTATCGGAGGAGGGCGAAGCTTTCTTT
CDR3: CASSLSEEGEAFF

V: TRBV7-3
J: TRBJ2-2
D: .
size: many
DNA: TGTGCCAGCAGCTTAATAAACAGCGGACGAACCGGGGAGCTGTTTTTT
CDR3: CASSLINSGRTGELFF

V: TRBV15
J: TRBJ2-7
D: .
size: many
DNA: TGTGCCACCAGCAGAGACAAAGACAGGTCATACGAGCAGTACTTC
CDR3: CATSRDKDRSYEQYF

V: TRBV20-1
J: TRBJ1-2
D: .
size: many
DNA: TGCAGTGCTCCCTCCTCAGGGAAACCCATCTTC
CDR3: CSAPSSGKPIF

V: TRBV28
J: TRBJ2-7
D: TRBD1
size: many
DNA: TGTGCCAGCACAAACGGGGGACAGGGGTTCTACGAGCAGTACTTC
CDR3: CASTNGGQGFYEQYF

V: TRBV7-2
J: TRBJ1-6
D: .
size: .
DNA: TGTGCCAGCAGCTTAGGCAGGATTGTCAATTCACCCCTCCACTTT
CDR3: CASSLGRIVNSPLHF